This T cell receptor beta chain was identified in a study of radiation and T cells in renal cell carcinoma. The wider study: Nephrectomy followed 15 Gy stereotactic body radiation by 4 weeks. Findings and caveats of the study: No pretreatment tumor biopsies were available for baseline clonotypes.

Time point noted: blood 2 weeks post-SBRT. The treatment is: 15 Gy SBRT to primary tumor, nephrectomy 4 weeks later. Radiation-treated patients gave blood at baseline, week 2 and week 4. Clear cell pathology was present in this patient's renal cell carcinoma. As regards this clone: Antigen specificity is unknown.

TCRdb keeps only in-frame clones here, not all; method: immunoSEQ multiplex PCR. The table records 150,000 to 180,000 clones, roughly 87% of them present only once. Germline V lookup: CDR1 SGHDT, CDR2 YYEEEE. The CDR3 totals 13 residues. Trimming took 4 bases from V and 6 from J, leaving 11 bases between them. This chain uses TRBV5-6 with TRBJ1-5; D unresolved. The sample here was blood, taken from a patient whose treatment included radiotherapy and nephrectomy. The origin of this receptor is a woman between 50 and 59 years old with renal cell carcinoma. For the CDR3, the DNA is TGTGCCAGCAGCCTTGGGAAGGGTCAGCCCCAGCATTTT. This codes for CASSLGKGQPQHF.